Following are 19 T cell receptor beta chains from one sample sequenced in a study of cytomegalovirus exposure and HLA in healthy donors. Primers included in the PCR were 60 Vbeta and 13 Jbeta primers. Some clones are missing from TCRdb's copy, which holds only in-frame ones; the method was immunoSEQ multiplex PCR. This sample has approximately 130,000 clones, with over 60% found just once. Input material: PBMCs. Receptors originate from a middle-aged woman in good health and CMV-seronegative.

Comment on this clone: Its ends do not fully match the called genes, so a read error is possible. The chain carries TRBV5-8 and TRBJ2-3; TRBD2 matches 9 bases. This CDR3 is 19 amino acids long. Germline V gives CDR1 SGHTS, CDR2 YDEGEE. The CDR3 DNA sequence: TGTGCCAACAGCTTGCCTTTCGGGGGGCTAGCGGGAATCGAGGATACGCAGTATTTT. It encodes CANSLPFGGLAGIEDTQYF.

This chain links TRBV5-1 with TRBJ2-7; D possibly corresponds to TRBD1 (6 bases). Per the germline V gene, CDR1 is SGHRS and CDR2 is YFSETQ. Deletions cut 6 bases from V and 4 bases from J, with 8 bases between. This CDR3 contains 11 residues. The CDR3 loop is CASKGEYEQYF. The CDR3 DNA is TGCGCCAGCAAGGGGGAATACGAGCAGTACTTC.

The chain carries TRBV28 and TRBJ1-1; D possibly corresponds to TRBD1 (6 bases). Between the trimmed V and J ends, which lost 3 bases and 2 bases, there was a span of 13 bases. CDR3 length equals 15 residues. CDR1 MDHEN and CDR2 SYDVKM come from the germline V gene. This chain's CDR3 is CASSFRGARNTEAFF. CDR3 DNA: TGTGCCAGCAGTTTTCGGGGGGCGAGAAACACTGAAGCTTTCTTT.

This chain joins TRBV5-8 and TRBJ1-2, with 8 nucleotides matching TRBD1. This CDR3 has 14 amino acids. Germline assignment: CDR1 SGHTS and CDR2 YDEGEE. The J segment lost 4 bases and the V segment lost 4 bases, leaving 6 bases of the junction unmatched. The CDR3 DNA is TGTGCCAGCAGCAGCAGGACAGGGACCTATGGCTACACCTTC. This sequence encodes CASSSRTGTYGYTF.

The chain links TRBV6-5 to TRBJ2-1, with a tentative D call TRBD2 (5 bases). The germline gives CDR1 MNHEY, CDR2 SVGAGI. Trimming stripped 0 bases from V and 9 bases from J, with 18 bases between. This CDR3 has 16 residues. CDR3 region: CASSYSASSDGGEQFF. The CDR3 nucleotides read TGTGCCAGCAGTTACTCGGCGTCCTCCGACGGAGGTGAGCAGTTCTTC.

This sequence joins TRBV10-1 and TRBJ2-1; D unclear. The CDR3 has 13 residues. The V end lost 2 bases, the J end lost 8 bases, and 10 bases lay between the germline ends. The germline gives CDR1 WNHNN, CDR2 SYGVQD (reference sequence). The CDR3 nucleotides are TGCGCCAGCAGTGAGAGCCCAAATCATGAGCAGTTCTTC. Amino acids: CASSESPNHEQFF.

The V and J genes are TRBV2 and TRBJ2-2; 7 nucleotides match TRBD1. Germline values: CDR1 SNHLY, CDR2 FYNNEI. V was pared by 6 bases and J by 0 bases, with 1 base of the junction left unmatched. The CDR3 totals 14 residues. The CDR3 nucleotides are TGTGCCAGCAGAACAGGGGCGAACACCGGGGAGCTGTTTTTT. It encodes CASRTGANTGELFF. Complete variable domain (other parts from reference TRBV2 and TRBJ2-2): EPEVTQTPSHQVTQMGQEVILRCVPISNHLYFYWYRQILGQKVEFLVSFYNNEISEKSEIFDDQFSVERPDGSNFTLKIRSTKLEDSAMYFCASRTGANTGELFFGEGSRLTVL.

V gene TRBV19 combines with J gene TRBJ1-2; possibly TRBD1 for D (5 bases). Germline-derived CDR1 and CDR2 are LNHDA and SQIVND (reference sequence). V dropped 6 bases and J dropped 3 bases, with 11 bases sitting between them. This CDR3 has 13 residues. The CDR3 loop reads CASSSGLDYGYTF. The CDR3 DNA sequence: TGTGCCAGTAGCTCAGGGTTGGACTATGGCTACACCTTC.

In this sample, this clone turned up a few times. The V gene is TRBV6-5, the J gene TRBJ1-1; D gene ambiguous. The germline V gene encodes CDR1 MNHEY and CDR2 SVGAGI. There are 13 residues in the CDR3. Trimming took 7 bases from V and 4 from J, leaving 13 bases between them. CDR3 DNA: TGTGCCAGCACCTATATGATTGGCACTGAAGCTTTCTTT. This translates into CASTYMIGTEAFF.

The rearrangement links TRBV28 to TRBJ2-7; TRBD1 is a possible D gene (6 bases). V shed 6 bases and J shed 4 bases, with 13 bases lying between them. Germline V CDR1 and CDR2: MDHEN, SYDVKM. The length of the CDR3 is 13 residues. CDR3 bases: TGTGCCAGCAGAACCCCCGACAGGTACGAGCAGTACTTC. This gives the protein CASRTPDRYEQYF. The variable domain in full, completed from reference TRBV28 and TRBJ2-7, reads DVKVTQSSRYLVKRTGEKVFLECVQDMDHENMFWYRQDPGLGLRLIYFSYDVKMKEKGDIPEGYSVSREKKERFSLILESASTNQTSMYLCASRTPDRYEQYFGPGTRLTVT.

V is TRBV10-2 and J is TRBJ2-1; D is undetermined. The CDR3 spans 16 residues. The germline V and J ends were trimmed by 7 bases and 7 bases, with 23 bases remaining between them. Germline V lookup: CDR1 WSHSY, CDR2 SAAADI. In DNA form, the CDR3 reads TGCGCCAGCACGTGGCGGCAAGCCGTTGCCCGGAATGAGCAGTTCTTC. Translating gives CASTWRQAVARNEQFF.

The V and J genes are TRBV19 and TRBJ2-3; D is possibly TRBD2 (6 bases). The germline V gene encodes CDR1 LNHDA and CDR2 SQIVND (reference sequence). The V end lost 4 bases, the J end lost 2 bases, and 10 bases lay between the germline ends. The CDR3 length is 14 residues. The CDR3: CASSKGGVTDTQYF. CDR3 sequence (DNA): TGTGCCAGTAGTAAAGGCGGGGTCACAGATACGCAGTATTTT.

This clone was observed a few times. The gene calls are TRBV5-1 and TRBJ2-7; 11 positions agree with TRBD2. This CDR3 is 15 amino acids long. Germline V gene sequence: CDR1 SGHRS, CDR2 YFSETQ. After removal of 0 bases from V and 2 bases from J, the junction contained 1 base not matched to a gene. CDR3 residues: CASSLELAGAYEQYF. CDR3 DNA sequence: TGCGCCAGCAGCTTGGAACTAGCGGGAGCCTACGAGCAGTACTTC.

This chain joins TRBV5-1 and TRBJ2-3; 8 positions match TRBD2. The CDR3 sequence is 15 residues long. From germline, CDR1 is SGHRS and CDR2 YFSETQ. V trimming: 5 bases; J trimming: 4 bases; junction bases outside the gene matches: 9. The CDR3 region has the DNA TGCGCCAGCAGTATAGCGGGACTTTGGGCAGATACGCAGTATTTT. This encodes CASSIAGLWADTQYF.

A few counts support this clone. CDR3 nucleotide sequence: TGTGCCAGCAGCCAAGGCGTCTTGGCGGGGGTCGACGAGCAGTACTTC. Translating gives CASSQGVLAGVDEQYF. This chain links TRBV4-2 with TRBJ2-7; 7 nucleotides agree with TRBD2. Trimming took 1 base from V and 5 from J; bases not matched to a gene: 11. The CDR3 has 16 amino acids. CDR1 and CDR2 (germline): LGHNA, YNFKEQ.

The genes are TRBV27 and TRBJ1-4; D may be TRBD1 (5 bases). Germline CDR1 is MNHEY and CDR2 is SMNVEV (reference sequence). The V end was cut by 0 bases, the J end by 8 bases, with 13 bases between. This CDR3 contains 15 residues. This CDR3 reads CASSLSPGRSEKLFF. CDR3 nucleotide sequence: TGTGCCAGCAGTTTATCCCCAGGGAGGAGCGAAAAACTGTTTTTT. Using reference TRBV27 and TRBJ1-4 for the parts outside the CDR3, the full variable domain is EAQVTQNPRYLITVTGKKLTVTCSQNMNHEYMSWYRQDPGLGLRQIYYSMNVEVTDKGDVPEGYKVSRKEKRNFPLILESPSPNQTSLYFCASSLSPGRSEKLFFGSGTQLSVL.

With respect to this clone: Other DNA sequences in the same sample also yield this CDR3. The chain recombines TRBV9 with TRBJ1-1, with D maybe TRBD1 (5 bases). CDR3 length: 16 residues. With 4 bases removed from V and 1 base from J, the gap between germline ends came to 17 bases. CDR1 and CDR2 (germline): SGDLS, YYNGEE. The chain's CDR3 is CASSPGQGVGNTEAFF. The CDR3 DNA reads as TGTGCCAGCAGCCCCGGGCAGGGCGTTGGGAACACTGAAGCTTTCTTT. Filled out from reference TRBV9 and TRBJ1-1, the complete variable domain reads DSGVTQTPKHLITATGQRVTLRCSPRSGDLSVYWYQQSLDQGLQFLIQYYNGEERAKGNILERFSAQQFPDLHSELNLSSLELGDSALYFCASSPGQGVGNTEAFFGQGTRLTVV.

This clone was recorded a few times. The V call is TRBV6-1, the J call TRBJ2-3; 11 bases are shared with TRBD2. Trimming cost V 5 bases and J 4 bases; bases outside gene matches: 5. Germline values: CDR1 MNHNS, CDR2 SASEGT. CDR3 length: 15 amino acids. Here the CDR3 DNA reads TGTGCCAGCAGTACCGGGACTAGCGGCCCAGATACGCAGTATTTT. Its protein product is CASSTGTSGPDTQYF.

In this sample, this clone turned up once. V is TRBV6-5 and J is TRBJ2-5, with TRBD2 identical over 10 bases. The CDR3 runs to 15 residues. V lost 4 bases, J lost 5 bases, and 7 bases stayed unmatched. Per germline, CDR1 MNHEY and CDR2 SVGAGI. The CDR3 DNA reads TGTGCCAGCAGTTCTAGCGGGAGCGCTTTGGAGACCCAGTACTTC. This encodes CASSSSGSALETQYF.